The 18 T cell receptor beta chains given below trace back to one sample, sequenced in a study of long-term antiretroviral therapy in people with HIV. Running of the v3.0 immunoSEQ assay took place at survey level. Generated by immunoSEQ multiplex PCR, the TCRdb table keeps only in-frame clones and is missing some. The repertoire holds approximately 22,000 clones, with around 83% as singletons. Here the sequenced sample was unsorted PBMCs, taken 1.3 years after starting antiretroviral therapy. Source of these receptors: a man aged 60 to 69 with HIV.

V usage is TRBV6-5 and J usage is TRBJ2-7; 7 bases map to TRBD1. V lost 6 bases, J lost 4 bases, and 12 bases stayed unmatched. CDR3 size: 15 residues. CDR1 is MNHEY and CDR2 is SVGAGI in the germline V gene. In DNA form, the CDR3 reads TGTGCCAGCAGGCCCAGACAGGGAAGAGGGTACGAGCAGTACTTC. Translated, it gives CASRPRQGRGYEQYF.

V usage is TRBV6-5 and J usage is TRBJ1-2, with D maybe TRBD1 (5 bases). Germline values: CDR1 MNHEY, CDR2 SVGAGI. This CDR3 spans 13 amino acids. V dropped 0 bases and J dropped 13 bases, with 15 bases sitting between them. As DNA, the CDR3 is TGTGCCAGCAGTTACTCGAAGAGGGACTCGGGCACCTTC. It codes for CASSYSKRDSGTF.

This rearrangement joins TRBV12-5 to TRBJ2-2; D uncertain. This CDR3 region has 14 residues. V lost 4 bases and J lost 5, with 11 bases in between. CDR1 is LGHNT and CDR2 is FRNRAP in the germline V gene. Here the CDR3 DNA reads TGTGCTAGTGGTTCCCCCCCCAAGACCGGGGAGCTGTTTTTT. Its translation: CASGSPPKTGELFF.

V usage is TRBV10-3 and J usage is TRBJ2-5, with D perhaps matching TRBD1 (5 bases). Per the germline V gene, CDR1 is ENHRY and CDR2 is SYGVKD. Trimming removed 3 bases at V and 0 bases at J, with 8 bases between. The CDR3 has 14 residues. The CDR3 here is CAISDDRNQETQYF. The CDR3 DNA sequence: TGTGCCATCAGTGATGACAGAAACCAAGAGACCCAGTACTTC.

This chain connects TRBV5-1 to TRBJ2-5; no definite D call. Trimming stripped 4 bases from V and 2 bases from J, with 18 bases between. CDR3 length equals 16 residues. Per the germline V gene, CDR1 is SGHRS and CDR2 is YFSETQ. The CDR3 DNA sequence: TGCGCCAGCAGCCCCGGTATAGCCGCGACGCAAGAGACCCAGTACTTC. Translating it yields CASSPGIAATQETQYF.

The chain recombines TRBV5-3 with TRBJ2-7; D not resolved. TRBV5-3 is marked as an open reading frame, function uncertain. V was trimmed by 3 bases and J by 4 bases, leaving 8 bases between them. CDR3 length: 12 residues. This CDR3 is CARSWVTYEQYF. DNA of the CDR3: TGTGCCAGAAGCTGGGTAACGTACGAGCAGTACTTC.

The table lists this clone with a count of one. The chain uses TRBV11-3 and TRBJ2-7; 8 positions agree with TRBD2. V was pared by 5 bases and J by 1 base, with 7 bases of the junction left unmatched. Germline assignment: CDR1 SGHNT and CDR2 YENEEA. The CDR3 contains 15 residues. CDR3 region: CASSQGGLDSYEQYF. In nucleotides, the CDR3 is TGTGCCAGCAGCCAAGGGGGACTAGATTCCTACGAGCAGTACTTC.

The chain links TRBV18 to TRBJ2-7, with unresolved D. Trimming cost V 0 bases and J 4 bases, with 10 bases left between them. The length of the CDR3 is 14 residues. Germline CDR1 KGHSH, CDR2 LQKENI. The CDR3 DNA reads TGTGCCAGCTCACCACCGAAAGGGAAGTACGAGCAGTACTTC. It is translated as CASSPPKGKYEQYF.

This clone occurred a few times. This sequence joins TRBV2 and TRBJ2-7, with 11 positions matching TRBD1. The CDR3 totals 17 residues. Unmatched junction bases numbered 8, after V lost 4 bases and J lost 0 bases. CDR1 SNHLY and CDR2 FYNNEI come from the germline V gene. The CDR3 region is CASSGWGTGGHSYEQYF. In DNA, the CDR3 is TGTGCCAGCAGTGGGTGGGGGACAGGGGGGCACTCCTACGAGCAGTACTTC.

This chain connects TRBV5-1 to TRBJ1-2, with 7 bases lining up with TRBD1. Germline V gene data show CDR1 as SGHRS and CDR2 as YFSETQ. The ends lost 4 bases at V and 3 bases at J; junction bases unmatched: 3. This CDR3 contains 13 residues. CDR3 DNA: TGCGCCAGCAGCGCCCAGGGGGACTATGGCTACACCTTC. Protein product: CASSAQGDYGYTF. The whole variable domain, filled in from reference TRBV5-1 and TRBJ1-2, reads KAGVTQTPRYLIKTRGQQVTLSCSPISGHRSVSWYQQTPGQGLQFLFEYFSETQRNKGNFPGRFSGRQFSNSRSEMNVSTLELGDSALYLCASSAQGDYGYTFGSGTRLTVV.

The chain couples TRBV5-5 to TRBJ2-1; 10 bases agree with TRBD1. The germline V gene encodes CDR1 SGHKS and CDR2 YYEKEE (reference sequence). With 6 bases clipped from V and 3 bases from J, the junction kept 9 bases outside the gene matches. CDR3 length: 16 residues. This CDR3 is CASNSYRDRGYNEQFF. CDR3 in DNA: TGTGCCAGCAATTCATACCGGGACAGGGGCTACAATGAGCAGTTCTTC.

The J gene is TRBJ2-3, the V gene TRBV5-1; TRBD2 aligns across 11 bases. V trimming: 0 bases; J trimming: 6 bases; junction bases outside the gene matches: 6. The germline V gene has CDR1 SGHRS and CDR2 YFSETQ. CDR3 length: 16 amino acids. This chain's CDR3 is CASSLEALAGGDTQYF. CDR3 in DNA: TGCGCCAGCAGCTTGGAGGCCCTAGCGGGAGGTGATACGCAGTATTTT.

The chain is built from TRBV7-9 and TRBJ2-5; D call uncertain. This CDR3 is 14 amino acids long. Germline V gives CDR1 SEHNR, CDR2 FQNEAQ (reference sequence). V was shortened by 5 bases and J by 1 base, with 11 bases between the two germline ends. CDR3 protein: CASSLYWVQETQYF. The CDR3 DNA reads TGTGCCAGCAGCCTTTATTGGGTCCAAGAGACCCAGTACTTC.

Here the CDR3 reads CASTPGGWGYTF. The CDR3 DNA is TGTGCCAGCACCCCCGGGGGGTGGGGCTACACCTTC. The rearrangement joins TRBV6-5 to TRBJ1-2, with TRBD1 as a possible D gene (5 bases). V lost 7 bases, J lost 8 bases, and 14 bases lay in between. CDR3 size: 12 residues. Per germline, CDR1 MNHEY and CDR2 SVGAGI.

The V gene is TRBV4-3, the J gene TRBJ1-2; 8 bases match TRBD1. The CDR3 has 15 amino acids. J was trimmed by 4 bases and V by 0 bases; bases with no gene match: 4. The germline V gene encodes CDR1 LGHNA and CDR2 YSLEER. The CDR3 DNA reads TGCGCCAGCAGCCAAGAGGGGACAGGCGGCTATGGCTACACCTTC. Protein: CASSQEGTGGYGYTF.

This clone was detected only a few times. The CDR3 spells CASSYSGSLYEQYF. The CDR3 region has the DNA TGTGCCAGCAGCTATAGCGGGAGTTTGTACGAGCAGTACTTC. This chain uses TRBV7-2 with TRBJ2-7; TRBD2 matches at 9 bases. Germline V gene lookup returns CDR1 SGHTA and CDR2 FQGNSA. This CDR3 spans 14 amino acids. After removal of 4 bases from V and 4 bases from J, the junction contained 5 bases not matched to a gene.

The chain is built from TRBV10-2 and TRBJ2-1; TRBD2 matches 12 bases. The CDR3 contains 15 residues. Trimming cost V 2 bases and J 8 bases; bases outside gene matches: 4. The germline gives CDR1 WSHSY, CDR2 SAAADI. In DNA form, the CDR3 reads TGCGCCAGCAGTGAGAGGACTAGCGGGATTGATGAGCAGTTCTTC. It encodes CASSERTSGIDEQFF.

The chain is built from TRBV5-1 and TRBJ2-2; no clear D. This CDR3 spans 15 amino acids. CDR1 SGHRS and CDR2 YFSETQ come from the germline V gene. Trimming removed 5 bases from V and 6 bases from J, with 17 bases in between. The CDR3: CASSRTADGAGELFF. The DNA of the CDR3 is TGCGCCAGCAGTCGGACGGCGGATGGGGCCGGGGAGCTGTTTTTT.